This T cell receptor (beta chain) was found in a study of identical twins. Study findings and constraints: Out-of-frame alpha sequences shared between twins exhibited an excess of low generation probability. Invariant MAIT and iNKT cells may have partly biased zero-insertion analyses. Cross-sectional statistical analysis was relied on for the conclusions, without the same donors being followed.

From the 5' RACE reads, TCRdb called clonotypes with MiXCR, one entry per CDR3 protein. Among 350,000 to 450,000 distinct CDR3 sequences listed, roughly 18% were seen once. Every donor was a healthy Caucasian. In regard to this clonotype: Its antigen is not identified.

Germline CDR1 and CDR2: ENHRY and SYGVKD. The CDR3 is 12 residues long. V lost 10 bases, J lost 2 bases, and 11 bases lay in between. The specimen was naive T cells sorted from blood. The sequence derives from a man aged 45 to 65 in good health. The V gene is TRBV10-3, the J gene TRBJ1-2; maybe TRBD1 (6 bases). The CDR3 bases are TGTGCCACCCGTCAGGGGAACTATGGCTACACCTTC. Amino acid sequence: CATRQGNYGYTF.